One sample yielded the 2 T cell receptor beta chains listed below, sequenced in a study of CD8 T cells in Susac syndrome. RNA, at about 0.45 to 1 ug, was reverse transcribed with random hexamers. TCRdb analysed the immunoSEQ multiplex PCR reads with MiXCR anew, one entry per CDR3 protein. The data show 95,000 to 150,000 distinct CDR3 sequences, roughly 95% seen once. Material: CD4+ T cells from PBMCs. Every receptor here comes from a human donor with Susac syndrome.

A note on this clonotype: Relative to the germline gene, one junction end is altered; a read error may explain this. The rearrangement joins TRBV6-2 or TRBV6-3 to TRBJ2-5; D might be TRBD1 (6 bases). The germline gives CDR1 MNHEY, CDR2 SVGEGT. The CDR3 loop spans 11 amino acids. CDR3 region: CASSHGQIENF. CDR3 DNA: TGTGCCAGCAGCCATGGACAGATAGAGAACTTC.

The V and J genes are TRBV19 and TRBJ1-5; D remains unclear. V gave up 3 bases and J gave up 3 bases, with 9 bases separating them. CDR3 length: 14 residues. Germline V lookup: CDR1 LNHDA, CDR2 SQIVND (reference sequence). The DNA of the CDR3 is TGTGCCAGTAGTATCCCCGATCCCAATCAGCCCCAGCATTTT. Amino acids: CASSIPDPNQPQHF.